Listed below are T cell receptor beta chains from one sample, sequenced in a study of spatial heterogeneity in lung cancer. TCRdb used MiXCR to reprocess the 5' RACE reads, holding one entry per CDR3 protein. The sample contains roughly 79,000 distinct CDR3 sequences, 7.5% to 9.5% of which appear only once. The source was PBMCs, collected at surgery. These receptors were taken from a male donor with early-stage non-small cell lung cancer. CDR3s include the opening cysteine and the closing phenylalanine or tryptophan. A D gene is named only where the DNA matches it firmly. Size tells how often a clone was seen (once, few, many) or the class of an expanded clone, and some rows leave it out.

>many|TRBD1|TRBJ1-6|TRBV10-3
TGTGCCATCAGCGAGAGGGGACAGGGAAATTCACCCCTCCACTTT
CAISERGQGNSPLHF
>few|.|TRBJ2-1|TRBV29-1
TGCAGCGCCCCTCGAGGGATGTCAAATGAGCAGTTCTTC
CSAPRGMSNEQFF
>few|.|TRBJ2-2|TRBV29-1
TGCAGCGTTCCCTCGGGGGGCGCGAACACCGGGGAGCTGTTTTTT
CSVPSGGANTGELFF
>few|.|TRBJ1-1|TRBV6-6
TGTGCCAGCAGTTATCGTGAGGATAACACTGAAGCTTTCTTT
CASSYREDNTEAFF
>few|TRBD2|TRBJ2-2|TRBV19
TGTGCCAGTATAGCGGGAGGAGGGAACACCGGGGAGCTGTTTTTT
CASIAGGGNTGELFF
>many|TRBD2|TRBJ2-1|TRBV9
TGTGCCAGCAGCGTAGGGACTAGCGGGAGATTAGATGAGCAGTTCTTC
CASSVGTSGRLDEQFF
>.|.|TRBJ1-5|TRBV27
TGTGCCAGCAGCCCCTCGCAGGGAAGGAGTCAGCCCCAGCATTTT
CASSPSQGRSQPQHF
>many|.|TRBJ2-1|TRBV5-1
TGCGCCAGCAGCAGAAGCCGATCACTAGTAGGTGAGCAGTTCTTC
CASSRSRSLVGEQFF
>many|TRBD2|TRBJ2-3|TRBV7-2
TGTGCCAGCAGCCGTTCAGCGGGAGTCGTAGATACGCAGTATTTT
CASSRSAGVVDTQYF
>few|.|TRBJ2-1|TRBV7-9
TGTGCCAGCAGCTTAGAAGTCAATGAGCAGTTCTTC
CASSLEVNEQFF
>.|.|TRBJ2-7|TRBV18
TGTGCCAGCTCACCTCCGAGCTCCTACGAGCAGTACTTC
CASSPPSSYEQYF
>many|.|TRBJ2-2|TRBV3-1
TGTGCCAGCAGCCCCCGATACACCGGGGAGCTGTTTTTT
CASSPRYTGELFF
>many|TRBD2|TRBJ2-1|TRBV9
TGTGCCAGCAGCGTGGCTAGCGGGATCGATGAGCAGTTCTTC
CASSVASGIDEQFF
>many|TRBD1|TRBJ2-7|TRBV10-3
TGTGCCATCCGTGGACAGGGGGCCTACGAGCAGTACTTC
CAIRGQGAYEQYF
>many|TRBD2|TRBJ2-7|TRBV29-1
TGCAGCGTTGTTCTAGCGGGAGCCTCCTACGAGCAGTACTTC
CSVVLAGASYEQYF
>many|.|TRBJ1-1|TRBV7-9
TGTGCCAGCAGCAGGGATTCCACTGAAGCTTTCTTT
CASSRDSTEAFF
>many|.|TRBJ1-2|TRBV21-1
TGTGCCAGCAGCAGTTTGTGCTATGGCTACACCTTC
CASSSLCYGYTF
>many|.|TRBJ2-6|TRBV3-1
TGTGCCAGCAGCCAAGAAGCAAGTCCCTGGGCGGGGGCCAACGTCCTGACTTTC
CASSQEASPWAGANVLTF
>many|.|TRBJ2-2|TRBV5-1
TGCGCCAGCAGCTTGGCGACGAACACCGGGGAGCTGTTTTTT
CASSLATNTGELFF
>few|TRBD1|TRBJ2-7|TRBV5-4
TGTGCCAGCAGCCCCGGACAGGGACGCTACGAGCAGTACTTC
CASSPGQGRYEQYF
>many|TRBD1|TRBJ1-2|TRBV7-9
TGTGCCAGCAGCTCACAGGGGAAGAACTATGGCTACACCTTC
CASSSQGKNYGYTF
>few|TRBD2|TRBJ2-2|TRBV5-1
TGCGCCAGCAGCTCCGGACTAGCGGTTAACACCGGGGAGCTGTTTTTT
CASSSGLAVNTGELFF
>many|.|TRBJ1-1|TRBV5-8
TGTGCCAGCAGCCCAGGGACTAGGGGGGGGCCTGAAGCTTTCTTT
CASSPGTRGGPEAFF
>.|.|TRBJ2-1|TRBV5-1
TGCGCCAGCCGGACCGGGACACCAACCTACAATGAGCAGTTCTTC
CASRTGTPTYNEQFF
>many|TRBD1|TRBJ2-3|TRBV20-1
TGCAGTGCTATGACAGGGGGCGCGGGCACAGATACGCAGTATTTT
CSAMTGGAGTDTQYF
>many|.|TRBJ1-5|TRBV12-3/TRBV12-4
TGTGCCAGCAGTTTCACTGGGGGGGCTGGGCCCCAGCATTTT
CASSFTGGAGPQHF
>many|TRBD2|TRBJ2-2|TRBV10-3
TGTGCCATCAGTGAATTTAGCGGGGCGAACACCGGGGAGCTGTTTTTT
CAISEFSGANTGELFF
>many|TRBD1|TRBJ2-7|TRBV20-1
TGCAGTGCTGCTTTCGACAGGGGCTCATCCTACGAGCAGTACTTC
CSAAFDRGSSYEQYF
>many|.|TRBJ2-3|TRBV27
TGTGCCAGCAAATCGGGCACAGATACGCAGTATTTT
CASKSGTDTQYF
>few|.|TRBJ2-7|TRBV11-3
TGTGCCAGCAGCTTAGTTGGAGACGAGCAGTACTTC
CASSLVGDEQYF
>many|.|TRBJ1-5|TRBV10-3
TGTGCCATCAGTGGGGGAGGTCAGCCCCAGCATTTT
CAISGGGQPQHF
>.|.|TRBJ1-5|TRBV7-2
TGTGCCAGCAGCTTAAAAGTGTTGCCGGATAGCAATCAGCCCCAGCATTTT
CASSLKVLPDSNQPQHF
>few|.|TRBJ1-2|TRBV6-5
TGTGCCAGCGCAAGGGACGAGGACCTCTATGGCTACACCTTC
CASARDEDLYGYTF
>many|.|TRBJ2-3|TRBV12-3/TRBV12-4
TGTGCCAGCAGCCTAGACGGGATTTCCGCCACAGATACGCAGTATTTT
CASSLDGISATDTQYF
>.|.|TRBJ2-1|TRBV11-2
TGTGCCAGCAGCTTAGATCGCGGGCTCGCCACCTACAATGAGCAGTTCTTC
CASSLDRGLATYNEQFF
>.|TRBD1|TRBJ2-7|TRBV29-1
TGCAGCGTTCGGACAGGGGAGGGAGAGCAGTACTTC
CSVRTGEGEQYF
>many|.|TRBJ2-4|TRBV2
TGTGCCAGCTCGGGTAACATTCAGTACTTC
CASSGNIQYF
>few|.|TRBJ1-2|TRBV3-1
TGTGCCAGCAGCCAAGGTGATGGCAGAGTATGGGGCTACACCTTC
CASSQGDGRVWGYTF
>.|TRBD2|TRBJ2-3|TRBV5-4
TGTGCCAGCAGCCTAGCGGGAGGCTTCCCTAGCACAGATACGCAGTATTTT
CASSLAGGFPSTDTQYF
>few|TRBD1|TRBJ2-4|TRBV11-2
TGTGCCAGCAGTTCAGGTACAGGGGATCTTGGCATTCAGTACTTC
CASSSGTGDLGIQYF
>many|.|TRBJ2-5|TRBV5-1
TGCGCCAGCAGCTTGGAAGGGGGGGTTGGTGAGACCCAGTACTTC
CASSLEGGVGETQYF
>many|.|TRBJ2-7|TRBV20-1
TGCAGTGCTAGAGGAGGTAGCGGTATTTACGAGCAGTACTTC
CSARGGSGIYEQYF
>many|.|TRBJ1-3|TRBV10-3
TGTGCCATCAGTGGAGGCGCGGCAGTGGGAAACACCATATATTTT
CAISGGAAVGNTIYF
>.|.|TRBJ2-1|TRBV3-1
TGTGCCAGCAGCCAAGATGTGATGGATGAGCAGTTCTTC
CASSQDVMDEQFF
>.|.|TRBJ2-7|TRBV5-1
TGCGCCAGCAGCTTGGCCGGGCACTCTTACGAGCAGTACTTC
CASSLAGHSYEQYF